This T cell receptor (beta chain) derives from a study of tumor and adjacent non-tumor tissue in lung cancer. The library came from three nested PCR rounds adapted from ARM-PCR protocols. Each CDR3 protein is one row after TCRdb ran MiXCR on the multiplex PCR reads. The data show fewer than 100,000 distinct CDR3 sequences, roughly two thirds seen once. Many counts were recorded for this clonotype. Germline CDR1 MNHEY, CDR2 SVGAGI. V was cut by 5 bases and J by 0 bases, with 11 bases left in between. This CDR3 contains 15 residues. The template was RNA from unsorted bulk tissue. The sequenced material came from lung tumor tissue. The source is a woman aged 40 to 49 with non-small cell lung cancer. This rearrangement joins TRBV6-5 to TRBJ2-1; D perhaps matches TRBD2 (6 bases). CDR3 nucleotides: TGTGCCAGCAGTCGGGACTGGAGCTCCTACAATGAGCAGTTCTTC. Translating gives CASSRDWSSYNEQFF.